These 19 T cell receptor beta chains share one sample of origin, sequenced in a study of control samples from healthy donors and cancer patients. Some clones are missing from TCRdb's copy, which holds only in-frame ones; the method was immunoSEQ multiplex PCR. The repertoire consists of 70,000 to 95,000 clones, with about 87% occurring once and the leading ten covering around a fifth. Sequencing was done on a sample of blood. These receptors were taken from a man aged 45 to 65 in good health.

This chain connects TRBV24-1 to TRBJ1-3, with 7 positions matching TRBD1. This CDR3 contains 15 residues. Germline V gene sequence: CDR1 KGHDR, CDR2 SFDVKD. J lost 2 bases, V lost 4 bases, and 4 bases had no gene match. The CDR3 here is CATSDNRGPGNTIYF. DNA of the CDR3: TGTGCCACCAGTGACAACAGGGGTCCTGGAAACACCATATATTTT.

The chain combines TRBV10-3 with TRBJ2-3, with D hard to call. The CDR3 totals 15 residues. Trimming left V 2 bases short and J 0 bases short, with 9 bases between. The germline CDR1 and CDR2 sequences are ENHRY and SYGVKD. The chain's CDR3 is CAISEGGSSTDTQYF. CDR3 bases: TGTGCCATCAGTGAGGGCGGATCTAGCACAGATACGCAGTATTTT.

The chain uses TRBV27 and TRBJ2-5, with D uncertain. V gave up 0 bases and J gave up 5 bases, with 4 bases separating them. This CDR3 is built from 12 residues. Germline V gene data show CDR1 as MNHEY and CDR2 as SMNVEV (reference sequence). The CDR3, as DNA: TGTGCCAGCAGTTTATCGGGGGAGACCCAGTACTTC. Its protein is CASSLSGETQYF.

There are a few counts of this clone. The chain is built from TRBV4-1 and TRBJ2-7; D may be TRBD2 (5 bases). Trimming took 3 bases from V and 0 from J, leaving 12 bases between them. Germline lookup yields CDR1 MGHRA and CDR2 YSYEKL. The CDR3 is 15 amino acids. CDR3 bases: TGCGCCAGCAGCCAGGATCCGGGGAGCTCCTACGAGCAGTACTTC. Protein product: CASSQDPGSSYEQYF.

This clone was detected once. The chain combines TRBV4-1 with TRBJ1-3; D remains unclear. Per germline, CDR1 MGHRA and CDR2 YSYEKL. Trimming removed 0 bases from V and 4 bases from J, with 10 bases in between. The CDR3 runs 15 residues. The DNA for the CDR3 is TGCGCCAGCAGCCAAGAAGGGTTGAGAGGAAACACCATATATTTT. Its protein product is CASSQEGLRGNTIYF.

CDR3 sequence: CASSPSWNTEAFF. As DNA, the CDR3 is TGTGCCAGCAGTCCGTCGTGGAACACTGAAGCTTTCTTT. This sequence joins TRBV6-6 and TRBJ1-1; D is unresolved. CDR3 length equals 13 residues. V lost 5 bases to trimming and J lost 1 base, with 8 bases between them. CDR1 and CDR2 (germline): MNHNY, SVGAGI (reference sequence).

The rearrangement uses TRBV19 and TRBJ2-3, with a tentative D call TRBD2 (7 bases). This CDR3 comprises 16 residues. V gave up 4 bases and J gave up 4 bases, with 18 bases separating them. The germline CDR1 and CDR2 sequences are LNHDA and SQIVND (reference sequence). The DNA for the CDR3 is TGTGCCAGTAGTACGGAGCGGAGGGGGGGGCCAGATACGCAGTATTTT. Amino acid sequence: CASSTERRGGPDTQYF.

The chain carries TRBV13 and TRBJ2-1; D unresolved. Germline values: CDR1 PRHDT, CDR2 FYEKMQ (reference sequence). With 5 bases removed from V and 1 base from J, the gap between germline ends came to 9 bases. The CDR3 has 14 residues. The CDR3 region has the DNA TGTGCCAGCAGCCGCCGCGAGTCCTACAATGAGCAGTTCTTC. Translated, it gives CASSRRESYNEQFF.

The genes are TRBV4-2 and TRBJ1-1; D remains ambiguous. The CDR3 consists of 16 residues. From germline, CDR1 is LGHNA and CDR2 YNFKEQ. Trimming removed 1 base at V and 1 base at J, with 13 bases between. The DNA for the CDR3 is TGTGCCAGCAGCCAAGGGCCTATAACCCCGAACACTGAAGCTTTCTTT. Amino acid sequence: CASSQGPITPNTEAFF.

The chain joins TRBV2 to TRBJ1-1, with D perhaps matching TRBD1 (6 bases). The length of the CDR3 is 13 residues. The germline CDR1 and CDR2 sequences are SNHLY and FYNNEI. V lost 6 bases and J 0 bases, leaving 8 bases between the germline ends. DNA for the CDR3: TGTGCCAGCAGGTCAGGGGTGAACACTGAAGCTTTCTTT. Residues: CASRSGVNTEAFF.

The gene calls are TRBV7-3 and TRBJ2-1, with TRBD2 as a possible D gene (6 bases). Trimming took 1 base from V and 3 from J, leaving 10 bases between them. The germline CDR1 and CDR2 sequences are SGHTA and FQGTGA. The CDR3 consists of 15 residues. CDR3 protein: CASSLSAGIYNEQFF. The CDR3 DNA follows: TGTGCCAGCAGCTTAAGTGCGGGGATCTACAATGAGCAGTTCTTC.

The CDR3 bases are TGTGCTAGTGCTCCCGGGACGGTCATGAGCTCTGGAAACACCATATATTTT. Its translation: CASAPGTVMSSGNTIYF. V usage is TRBV12-5 and J usage is TRBJ1-3; the D gene is possibly TRBD1 (5 bases). The germline V gene encodes CDR1 LGHNT and CDR2 FRNRAP. The CDR3 has 17 amino acids. The germline V and J ends were trimmed by 7 bases and 0 bases, with 19 bases remaining between them.

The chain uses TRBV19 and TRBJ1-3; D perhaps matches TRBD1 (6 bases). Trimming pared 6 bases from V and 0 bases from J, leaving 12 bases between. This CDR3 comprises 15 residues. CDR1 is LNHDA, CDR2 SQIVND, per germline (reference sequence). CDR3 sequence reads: CASRYDRSSGNTIYF. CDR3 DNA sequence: TGTGCCAGTAGGTATGACAGGAGCTCTGGAAACACCATATATTTT.

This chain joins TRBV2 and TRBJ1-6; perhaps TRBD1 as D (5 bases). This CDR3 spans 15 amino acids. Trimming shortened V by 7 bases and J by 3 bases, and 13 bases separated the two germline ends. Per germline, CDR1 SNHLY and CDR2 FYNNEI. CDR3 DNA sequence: TGTGCCAGCAATCTCCAGGGAGGCTATAATTCACCCCTCCACTTT. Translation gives CASNLQGGYNSPLHF. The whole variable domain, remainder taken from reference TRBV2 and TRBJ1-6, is EPEVTQTPSHQVTQMGQEVILRCVPISNHLYFYWYRQILGQKVEFLVSFYNNEISEKSEIFDDQFSVERPDGSNFTLKIRSTKLEDSAMYFCASNLQGGYNSPLHFGNGTRLTVT.

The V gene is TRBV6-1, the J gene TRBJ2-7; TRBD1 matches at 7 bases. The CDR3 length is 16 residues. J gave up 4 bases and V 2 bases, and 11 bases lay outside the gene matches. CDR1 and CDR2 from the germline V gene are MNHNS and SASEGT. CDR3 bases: TGTGCCAGCAGTGAATATGGAAACAGGGGAAAGTACGAGCAGTACTTC. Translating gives CASSEYGNRGKYEQYF.

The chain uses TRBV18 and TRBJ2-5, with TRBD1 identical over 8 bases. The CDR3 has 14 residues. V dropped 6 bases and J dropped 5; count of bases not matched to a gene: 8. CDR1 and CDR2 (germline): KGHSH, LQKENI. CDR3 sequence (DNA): TGTGCCAGCTCCCATGGACAGGGAGGCGAGACCCAGTACTTC. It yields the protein CASSHGQGGETQYF.

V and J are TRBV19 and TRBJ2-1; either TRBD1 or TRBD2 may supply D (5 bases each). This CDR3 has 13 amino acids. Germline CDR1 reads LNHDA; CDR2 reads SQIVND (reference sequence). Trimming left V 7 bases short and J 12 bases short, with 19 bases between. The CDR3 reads CASTGTPLGRQFF. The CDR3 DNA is TGTGCCAGTACCGGGACCCCTCTCGGTAGGCAGTTCTTC.

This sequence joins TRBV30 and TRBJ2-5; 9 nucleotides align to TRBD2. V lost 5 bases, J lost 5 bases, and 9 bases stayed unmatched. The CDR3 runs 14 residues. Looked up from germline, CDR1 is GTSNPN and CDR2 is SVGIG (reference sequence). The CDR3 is CAWSGLALGETQYF. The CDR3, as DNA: TGTGCCTGGTCGGGACTAGCTCTGGGGGAGACCCAGTACTTC.

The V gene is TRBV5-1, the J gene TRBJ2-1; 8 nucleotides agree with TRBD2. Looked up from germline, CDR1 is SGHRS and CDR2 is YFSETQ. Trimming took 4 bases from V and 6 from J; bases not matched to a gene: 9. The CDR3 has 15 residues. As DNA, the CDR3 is TGCGCCAGCAGCCCCCCCAGCGGGGGCCTCAATGAGCAGTTCTTC. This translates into CASSPPSGGLNEQFF.